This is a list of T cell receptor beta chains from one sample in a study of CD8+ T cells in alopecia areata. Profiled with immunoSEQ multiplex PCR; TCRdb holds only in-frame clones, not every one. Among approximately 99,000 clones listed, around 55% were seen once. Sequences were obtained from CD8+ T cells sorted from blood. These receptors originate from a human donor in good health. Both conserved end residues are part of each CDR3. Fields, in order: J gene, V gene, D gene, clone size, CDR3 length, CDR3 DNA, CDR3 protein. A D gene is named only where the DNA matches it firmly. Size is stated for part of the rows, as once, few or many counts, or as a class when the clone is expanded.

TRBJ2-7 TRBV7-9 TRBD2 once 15 TGTGCCAGCAGCTCCCAGCGGGGGGGCCTCGACGAGCAGTACTTC CASSSQRGGLDEQYF
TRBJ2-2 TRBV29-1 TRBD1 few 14 TGCAGCGTTGGACAGGGATCGAACACCGGGGAGCTGTTTTTT CSVGQGSNTGELFF
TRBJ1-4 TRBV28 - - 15 TGTGCCAGCAGTCCTAGACAATCTCCTAATGAAAAACTGTTTTTT CASSPRQSPNEKLFF
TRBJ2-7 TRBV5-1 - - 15 TGCGCCAGCAGCTTGGATACCGGGACGGAGCTGGAACAGTACTTC CASSLDTGTELEQYF
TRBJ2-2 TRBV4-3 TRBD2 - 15 TGCGCCAGCAGCCAAGATCTAGCGGGGTCCGGGGAGCTGTTTTTT CASSQDLAGSGELFF
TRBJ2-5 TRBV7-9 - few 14 TGTGCCAGCAGCTTTCCCGGGGGCCAAGAGACCCAGTACTTC CASSFPGGQETQYF
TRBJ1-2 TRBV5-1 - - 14 TGCGCCAGCAGCCCGGTTGGGGTTAACTATGGCTACACCTTC CASSPVGVNYGYTF
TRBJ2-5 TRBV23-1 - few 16 TGCGCCAGCAGTCAACCGCCCAGGGGATCCCAAGAGACCCAGTACTTC CASSQPPRGSQETQYF
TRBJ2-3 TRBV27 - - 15 TGTGCCAGCAGTAGAGTCCTGGTGCGTACAGATACGCAGTATTTT CASSRVLVRTDTQYF
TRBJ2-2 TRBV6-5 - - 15 TGTGCCAGCAGTTACAACTTCAACCCCTCCGGGGAGCTGTTTTTT CASSYNFNPSGELFF
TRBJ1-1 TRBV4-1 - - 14 TGCGCCAGCAGCCAAGGCCCCGGGAACACTGAAGCTTTCTTT CASSQGPGNTEAFF
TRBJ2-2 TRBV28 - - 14 TGTGCCAGCAGCTTCAGGGCGAGGGCCGGGGAGCTGTTTTTT CASSFRARAGELFF
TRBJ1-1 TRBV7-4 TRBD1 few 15 TGTGCCAGCAGCTTAGTTAGGGACAGGGGCACTGAAGCTTTCTTT CASSLVRDRGTEAFF
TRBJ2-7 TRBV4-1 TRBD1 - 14 TGCGCCAGCAGCCAAGTCAACGACAGGGACGAGCAGTACTTC CASSQVNDRDEQYF
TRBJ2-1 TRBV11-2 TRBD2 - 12 TGTGCCATAGCGGGGGGGTACAATGAGCAGTTCTTC CAIAGGYNEQFF
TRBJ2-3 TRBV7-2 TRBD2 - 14 TGTGCCAGCAGCTTGCGGACTAGCGGGGGGGCCGAGTATTTT CASSLRTSGGAEYF
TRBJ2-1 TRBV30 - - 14 TGTGCCTGGAGTCTAGGTTGGGGAAACAATGAGCAGTTCTTC CAWSLGWGNNEQFF
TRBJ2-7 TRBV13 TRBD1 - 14 TGTGCCAGCAGCTCCCATTTTTTCCGGGACAGACAGTACTTC CASSSHFFRDRQYF
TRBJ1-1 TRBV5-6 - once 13 TGTGCCAGCAGCTTCTCGGTGAACACTGAAGCTTTCTTT CASSFSVNTEAFF
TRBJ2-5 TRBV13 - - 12 TGTGCCAGCAGCTTTGGCAAGGGGACCCAGTACTTC CASSFGKGTQYF
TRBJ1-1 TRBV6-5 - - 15 TGTGCCAGCAGTTACTCGTCCGGGGGGAGCACTGAAGCTTTCTTT CASSYSSGGSTEAFF
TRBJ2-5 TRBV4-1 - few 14 TGCGCCAGCAGCCAAGGACTAGACCAAGAGACCCAGTACTTC CASSQGLDQETQYF
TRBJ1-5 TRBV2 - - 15 TGTGCCAGCAGTGTTGGGATGGAGAGCAATCAGCCCCAGCATTTT CASSVGMESNQPQHF
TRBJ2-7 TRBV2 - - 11 TGTGCCAGCAGAACAGGGAGGGAGCAGTACTTC CASRTGREQYF
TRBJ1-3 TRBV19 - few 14 TGTGCCAGTAGCGTGGACGTCTCTGGAAACACCATATATTTT CASSVDVSGNTIYF
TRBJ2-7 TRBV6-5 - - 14 TGTGCCAGCAGTTACTCGGGGGGTCCCTACGAGCAGTACTTC CASSYSGGPYEQYF
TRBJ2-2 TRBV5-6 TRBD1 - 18 TGTGCCAGCAGCTTGGGTTACAGGGGCCAAGTGAACACCGGGGAGCTGTTTTTT CASSLGYRGQVNTGELFF
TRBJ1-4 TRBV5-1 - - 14 TGCGCCAGCAGCTTGTCCGGAACTAATGAAAAACTGTTTTTT CASSLSGTNEKLFF
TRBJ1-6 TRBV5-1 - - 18 TGCGCCAGCAGCTTGGATACAGGGAGGGGGTCTTGGAATTCACCCCTCCACTTT CASSLDTGRGSWNSPLHF
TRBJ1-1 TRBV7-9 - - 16 TGTGCCAGCACCTCGATAAGAACCCAGAGTAACACTGAAGCTTTCTTT CASTSIRTQSNTEAFF
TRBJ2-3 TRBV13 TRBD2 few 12 TGTGCCAGCAGCTTGCGGGGGGATACGCAGTATTTT CASSLRGDTQYF
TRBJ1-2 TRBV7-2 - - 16 TGTGCCAGCAGCTTATTTTCGGACAGACCGAGCCCCTACTACACCTTC CASSLFSDRPSPYYTF
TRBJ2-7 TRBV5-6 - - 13 TGTGCCAGCAGCTTAGGACGGTCCTACGAGCAGTACTTC CASSLGRSYEQYF
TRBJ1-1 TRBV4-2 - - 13 TGTGCCAGCAGCCACCGCGGTGACACTGAAGCTTTCTTT CASSHRGDTEAFF
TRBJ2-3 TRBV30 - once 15 TGTGCCTGGAGCTCGGGGCTAGCTGGCGCAGATACGCAGTATTTT CAWSSGLAGADTQYF
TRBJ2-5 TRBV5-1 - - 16 TGCGCCAGCAGCTTTGGGCATCTTAGTCCCCAAGAGACCCAGTACTTC CASSFGHLSPQETQYF